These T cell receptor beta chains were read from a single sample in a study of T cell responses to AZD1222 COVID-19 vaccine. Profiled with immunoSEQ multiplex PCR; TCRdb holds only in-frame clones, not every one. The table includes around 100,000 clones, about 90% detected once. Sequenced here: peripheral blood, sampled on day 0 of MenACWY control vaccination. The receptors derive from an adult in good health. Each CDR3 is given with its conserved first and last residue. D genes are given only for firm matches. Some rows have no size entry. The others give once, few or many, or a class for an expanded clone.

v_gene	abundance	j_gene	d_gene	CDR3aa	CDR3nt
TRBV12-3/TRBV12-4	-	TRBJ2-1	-	CASIPTSYNEQFF	TGTGCCAGCATCCCGACTAGTTACAATGAGCAGTTCTTC
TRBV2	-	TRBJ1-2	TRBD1	CASSMTGTYGYTF	TGTGCCAGCAGCATGACAGGGACGTATGGCTACACCTTC
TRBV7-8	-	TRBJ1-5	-	CASSPRGMTGTHSNQPQHF	TGTGCCAGCAGCCCGCGAGGGATGACAGGTACCCATAGCAATCAGCCCCAGCATTTT
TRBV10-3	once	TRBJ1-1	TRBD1	CATRTGGWTEAFF	TGTGCCACCAGGACAGGGGGCTGGACTGAAGCTTTCTTT
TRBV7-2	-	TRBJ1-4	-	CASSLDTGRWLF	TGTGCCAGCAGCTTAGATACAGGGAGGTGGCTTTTT
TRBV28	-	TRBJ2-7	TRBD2	CASSLSGTSGYYEQYF	TGTGCCAGCAGTTTATCTGGGACTAGCGGCTACTACGAGCAGTACTTC
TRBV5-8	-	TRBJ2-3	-	CASSSGHRVADTQYF	TGTGCCAGCAGCTCTGGACACCGGGTGGCAGATACGCAGTATTTT
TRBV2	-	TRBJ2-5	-	CASNRDPRETQYF	TGTGCCAGCAACCGGGACCCGCGGGAGACCCAGTACTTC
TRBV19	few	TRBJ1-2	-	CASSIQEGYYGYTF	TGTGCCAGTAGTATCCAGGAGGGGTACTATGGCTACACCTTC
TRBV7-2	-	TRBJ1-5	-	CASSLVGGAGTEFQHF	TGTGCCAGCAGCTTAGTAGGGGGGGCAGGGACCGAGTTCCAGCATTTT
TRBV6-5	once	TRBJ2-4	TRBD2	CASRLTSGIGNIQYF	TGTGCCAGCAGATTGACTAGCGGGATTGGAAACATTCAGTACTTC
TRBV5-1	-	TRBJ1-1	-	CASSPWLGGTEAFF	TGCGCCAGCAGCCCCTGGTTAGGGGGCACTGAAGCTTTCTTT
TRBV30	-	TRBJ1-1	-	CAWNTGISTSSAFF	TGTGCCTGGAACACAGGGATTTCCACCAGCAGCGCTTTCTTT
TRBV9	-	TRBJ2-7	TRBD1	CASSVSGQEPKQYF	TGTGCCAGCAGCGTCTCCGGACAGGAGCCTAAGCAGTACTTC
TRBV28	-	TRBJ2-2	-	CASSLYRVTAGELFF	TGTGCCAGCAGTTTATACAGGGTGACCGCCGGGGAGCTGTTTTTT
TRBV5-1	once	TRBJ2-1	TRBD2	CASSTPLGEGNEQFF	TGCGCCAGCAGCACCCCGTTGGGGGAGGGTAATGAGCAGTTCTTC
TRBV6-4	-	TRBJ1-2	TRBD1	CASSDSTGAHYTF	TGTGCCAGCAGTGACTCGACAGGGGCCCACTACACCTTC
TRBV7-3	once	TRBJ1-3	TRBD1	CASSSNPTGRTGGNTIYF	TGTGCCAGCAGCTCAAACCCAACAGGCAGGACAGGTGGAAACACCATATATTTT
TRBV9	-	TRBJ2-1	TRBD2	CATGSGSSYNEQFF	TGTGCCACGGGTAGCGGGAGCTCCTACAATGAGCAGTTCTTC
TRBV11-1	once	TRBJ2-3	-	CASSLDAALNTQYF	TGTGCCAGCAGCTTAGATGCGGCCCTAAATACGCAGTATTTT
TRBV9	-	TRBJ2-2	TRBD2	CASSVEGTSLTGELFF	TGTGCCAGCAGCGTAGAGGGGACTAGCCTGACCGGGGAGCTGTTTTTT
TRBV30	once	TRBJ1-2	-	CAWSAGRNYGYTF	TGTGCCTGGAGTGCGGGGAGGAACTATGGCTACACCTTC
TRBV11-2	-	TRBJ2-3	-	CASSAYRVDRTDTQYF	TGTGCCAGCAGCGCCTATCGGGTAGATAGGACAGATACGCAGTATTTT
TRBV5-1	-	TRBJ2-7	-	CASSLEAALAYEQYF	TGCGCCAGCAGCTTAGAGGCCGCGCTGGCCTACGAGCAGTACTTC
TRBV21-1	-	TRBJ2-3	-	CASSKRENLRLAGEVDTQYF	TGTGCCAGCAGCAAAAGGGAAAATTTAAGACTAGCGGGAGAGGTAGATACGCAGTATTTT
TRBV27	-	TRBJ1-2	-	CASSLVYRFNYGYTF	TGTGCCAGCAGTTTAGTTTACAGGTTCAACTATGGCTACACCTTC